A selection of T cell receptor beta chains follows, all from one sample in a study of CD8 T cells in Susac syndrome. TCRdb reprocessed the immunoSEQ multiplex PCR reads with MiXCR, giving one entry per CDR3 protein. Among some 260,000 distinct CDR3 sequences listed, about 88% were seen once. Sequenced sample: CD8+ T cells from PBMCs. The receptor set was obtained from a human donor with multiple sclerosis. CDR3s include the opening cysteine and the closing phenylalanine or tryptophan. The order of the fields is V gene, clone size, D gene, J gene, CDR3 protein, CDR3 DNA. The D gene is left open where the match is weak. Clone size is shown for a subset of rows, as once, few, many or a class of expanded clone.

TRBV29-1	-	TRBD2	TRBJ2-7	CSVEDLTSGYEQYF	TGCAGCGTTGAAGATCTGACTAGCGGTTACGAGCAGTACTTC
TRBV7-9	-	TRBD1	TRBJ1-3	CASSLAGGENTIYF	TGTGCCAGCAGCTTAGCAGGGGGCGAAAACACCATATATTTT
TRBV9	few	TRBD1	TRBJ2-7	CASSVADRGEQYF	TGTGCCAGCAGCGTAGCGGACAGGGGCGAGCAGTACTTC
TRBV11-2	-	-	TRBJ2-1	CASSSLPLLWEEQFF	TGTGCCAGCAGCTCACTTCCCCTTCTCTGGGAGGAGCAGTTCTTC
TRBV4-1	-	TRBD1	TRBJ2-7	CASSPKVRQGGYEQYF	TGCGCCAGCAGCCCGAAGGTTAGACAGGGGGGCTACGAGCAGTACTTC
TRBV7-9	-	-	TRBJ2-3	CASSLPITDTQYF	TGTGCCAGCAGCTTACCTATAACAGATACGCAGTATTTT
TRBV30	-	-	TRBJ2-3	CAWSLVDPGTDTQYF	TGTGCCTGGAGTCTAGTTGATCCAGGCACAGATACGCAGTATTTT
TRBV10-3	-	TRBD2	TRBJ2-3	CAISELASGRTRTDTQYF	TGTGCCATCAGTGAGCTGGCTAGCGGGAGGACACGCACAGATACGCAGTATTTT
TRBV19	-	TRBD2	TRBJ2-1	CASSVRLAAYNEQFF	TGTGCCAGTAGTGTGAGACTAGCGGCCTACAATGAGCAGTTCTTC
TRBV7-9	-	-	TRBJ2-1	CASSLGGSPQFF	TGTGCCAGCAGCTTAGGTGGGAGTCCCCAGTTCTTC
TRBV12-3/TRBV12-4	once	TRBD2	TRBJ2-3	CASKTTSGTVDTQYF	TGTGCCAGCAAAACGACTAGCGGGACGGTAGATACGCAGTATTTT
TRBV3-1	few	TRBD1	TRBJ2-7	CASSQGLGTAYEQYF	TGTGCCAGCAGCCAAGGCCTCGGGACAGCCTACGAGCAGTACTTC
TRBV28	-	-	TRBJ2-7	CASSSLGSGYEQYF	TGTGCCAGCAGTTCCCTGGGTAGCGGCTACGAGCAGTACTTC
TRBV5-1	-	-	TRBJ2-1	CASRKGYSSYNEQFF	TGCGCCAGCCGAAAGGGGTACAGCTCCTACAATGAGCAGTTCTTC
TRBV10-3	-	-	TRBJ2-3	CAISDFPGESTDTQYF	TGTGCCATCAGTGATTTCCCAGGAGAGAGCACAGATACGCAGTATTTT
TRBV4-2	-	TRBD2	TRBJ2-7	CASSQATATSGYSRRDYEQYF	TGTGCCAGCAGCCAAGCCACCGCTACTAGCGGATATTCCCGTAGGGATTACGAGCAGTACTTC
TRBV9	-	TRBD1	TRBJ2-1	CASSIRNRGNEQFF	TGTGCCAGCAGCATTCGGAACAGGGGAAATGAGCAGTTCTTC
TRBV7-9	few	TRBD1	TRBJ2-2	CASSSPGTANTGELFF	TGTGCCAGCAGCTCACCCGGGACAGCGAACACCGGGGAGCTGTTTTTT
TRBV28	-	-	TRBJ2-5	CASSLYPRGRGETQYF	TGTGCCAGCAGTCTCTACCCCCGCGGACGGGGGGAGACCCAGTACTTC
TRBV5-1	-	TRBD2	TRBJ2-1	CASSLNKGLAELSSYNEQFF	TGCGCCAGCAGCTTGAATAAGGGACTAGCGGAGCTATCCTCCTACAATGAGCAGTTCTTC
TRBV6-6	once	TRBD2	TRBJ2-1	CASSYLREGIYNEQFF	TGTGCCAGCAGTTACTTGCGGGAGGGAATTTACAATGAGCAGTTCTTC
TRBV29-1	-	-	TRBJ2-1	CSGGPGTYNEQFF	TGCAGCGGAGGCCCGGGGACCTACAATGAGCAGTTCTTC
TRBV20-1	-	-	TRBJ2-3	CSARDRAGLTDTQYF	TGCAGTGCTAGAGATCGGGCAGGGTTGACAGATACGCAGTATTTT
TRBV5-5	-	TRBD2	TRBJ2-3	CASSLGIGDREGLTDTQYF	TGTGCCAGCAGCTTGGGGATAGGGGATCGGGAGGGCCTTACAGATACGCAGTATTTT
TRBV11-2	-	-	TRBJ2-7	CASSNWDFSSYEQYF	TGTGCCAGCAGCAACTGGGATTTTAGCTCCTACGAGCAGTACTTC